This T cell receptor (beta chain) came from a study of blood T cell repertoires in COVID-19. Study overall: From T cells, B-cell-depleted T cells, or PBMCs came the material, which was cDNA or gDNA.

Recruits, aged roughly 18 to 89 years, lived in 24 US areas. No more than 2 weeks before study entry, exposed participants had met a case of COVID-19. In the source study's methods: Nucleated cell counts were estimated from reference gene primer amplification. Using immunoSEQ multiplex PCR, the repertoire was profiled, and TCRdb retains in-frame clones only, with some absent. V, J and clone size are those of that table, while D and trimming were read from the DNA. The sample contains hundreds of thousands of clones, 75% to 90% of which appear only once. The source material was PBMCs or T cells enriched from blood (not recorded which). The sequence was collected from a man in his fifties or sixties who had been exposed to COVID-19.

The CDR3 nucleotides are TGCGCCAGCAGCTTAACAGGGCCCCAAGAGACCCAGTACTTC. Translation gives CASSLTGPQETQYF. The V call is TRBV5-1, the J call TRBJ2-5; weak D call: TRBD1 (6 bases). CDR1 SGHRS and CDR2 YFSETQ come from the germline V gene. Between the trimmed V and J ends, which lost 2 bases and 1 base, there was a span of 9 bases. This CDR3 spans 14 amino acids.